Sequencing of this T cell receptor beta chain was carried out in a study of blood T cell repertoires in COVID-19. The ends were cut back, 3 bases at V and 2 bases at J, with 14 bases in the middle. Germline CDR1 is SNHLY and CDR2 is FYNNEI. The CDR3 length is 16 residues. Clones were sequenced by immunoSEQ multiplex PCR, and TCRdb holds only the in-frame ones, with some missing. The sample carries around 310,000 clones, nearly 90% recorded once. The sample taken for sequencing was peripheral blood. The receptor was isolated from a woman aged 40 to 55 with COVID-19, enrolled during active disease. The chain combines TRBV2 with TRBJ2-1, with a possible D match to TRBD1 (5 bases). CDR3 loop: CASSDGPRVAYNEQFF. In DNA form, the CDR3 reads TGTGCCAGCAGTGACGGGCCCAGGGTGGCCTACAATGAGCAGTTCTTC. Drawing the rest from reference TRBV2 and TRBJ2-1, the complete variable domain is EPEVTQTPSHQVTQMGQEVILRCVPISNHLYFYWYRQILGQKVEFLVSFYNNEISEKSEIFDDQFSVERPDGSNFTLKIRSTKLEDSAMYFCASSDGPRVAYNEQFFGPGTRLTVL.